This entry lists 29 T cell receptor beta chains sequenced from one sample in a study of blood T cell repertoires in COVID-19. Clones were sequenced by immunoSEQ multiplex PCR, and TCRdb holds only the in-frame ones, with some missing. The top ten clones hold 1.5% to 2% of a sample with 85,000 to 100,000 clones, over 75% of them seen once. Sequencing was carried out using peripheral blood. The receptors derive from a man aged 55 to 69 with acute or convalescent COVID-19.

The J gene is TRBJ1-4, the V gene TRBV5-1; D gene uncertain. V lost 0 bases and J 6 bases, leaving 6 bases between the germline ends. The germline gives CDR1 SGHRS, CDR2 YFSETQ. CDR3 length equals 13 residues. Here the CDR3 DNA reads TGCGCCAGCAGCTTGGGGGCAGATGAAAAACTGTTTTTT. It codes for CASSLGADEKLFF.

The rearrangement joins TRBV7-6 to TRBJ1-1, with TRBD1 identical over 7 bases. The CDR3 is made up of 13 amino acids. Germline V CDR1 and CDR2: SGHVS, FNYEAQ. Trimming took 6 bases from V and 3 from J; bases not matched to a gene: 4. The CDR3 region is CASRGQHYTEAFF. As DNA, the CDR3 is TGTGCCAGCAGGGGACAGCACTACACTGAAGCTTTCTTT.

The rearrangement joins TRBV12-5 to TRBJ2-4, with D possibly matching TRBD1 (6 bases). Germline CDR1 reads LGHNT; CDR2 reads FRNRAP. Trimming pared 7 bases from V and 3 bases from J, leaving 19 bases between. The CDR3 sequence is 16 residues long. The CDR3 DNA follows: TGTGCTAGTGCCCTGGGGGCCCGGTGGGGCAAAAACATTCAGTACTTC. It translates to CASALGARWGKNIQYF.

V and J are TRBV18 and TRBJ2-5; 8 bases line up with TRBD1. Trimming cost V 7 bases and J 5 bases; bases outside gene matches: 9. CDR1 KGHSH and CDR2 LQKENI come from the germline V gene. The CDR3 contains 14 residues. The CDR3 nucleotides are TGTGCCAGCTTCGAGAGACAGGGGTCGGAGACCCAGTACTTC. This codes for CASFERQGSETQYF. Combining the CDR3 with reference TRBV18 and TRBJ2-5 gives the whole variable domain NAGVMQNPRHLVRRRGQEARLRCSPMKGHSHVYWYRQLPEEGLKFMVYLQKENIIDESGMPKERFSAEFPKEGPSILRIQQVVRGDSAAYFCASFERQGSETQYFGPGTRLLVL.

This chain links TRBV5-1 with TRBJ1-4; possibly TRBD1 for D (6 bases). This CDR3 contains 15 residues. Germline CDR1 reads SGHRS; CDR2 reads YFSETQ. Trimming pared 1 base from V and 7 bases from J, leaving 14 bases between. CDR3 protein: CASSLIGQSAEKLFF. The CDR3 DNA sequence: TGCGCCAGCAGCTTGATAGGACAGAGCGCTGAAAAACTGTTTTTT.

This rearrangement joins TRBV19 to TRBJ1-1, with 12 nucleotides matching TRBD1. This CDR3 is 20 amino acids long. Looked up from germline, CDR1 is LNHDA and CDR2 is SQIVND (reference sequence). V was pared by 4 bases and J by 1 base, with 16 bases of the junction left unmatched. This CDR3 reads CASSKNPGTGGRSGNTEAFF. The DNA of the CDR3 is TGTGCCAGTAGTAAGAATCCCGGGACAGGGGGCAGGTCTGGGAACACTGAAGCTTTCTTT.

The J gene is TRBJ2-1, the V gene TRBV10-3, with 7 bases matching TRBD1. CDR1 ENHRY and CDR2 SYGVKD come from the germline V gene. This CDR3 comprises 16 residues. V lost 2 bases to trimming and J lost 7 bases; unmatched junction nucleotides: 11. DNA for the CDR3: TGTGCCATCAGTGAGCCGATGAATGTACAGGGGAATGAGCAGTTCTTC. Residues: CAISEPMNVQGNEQFF.

CDR3 bases: TGTGCCAGCAGTTCAGGACAGGGAAGTATTGAAGCTTTCTTT. Protein: CASSSGQGSIEAFF. V and J are TRBV6-6 and TRBJ1-1, with 8 bases lining up with TRBD1. V shed 4 bases and J 7 bases; nucleotides not matched to a gene: 8. Germline V lookup: CDR1 MNHNY, CDR2 SVGAGI (reference sequence). This CDR3 is 14 amino acids long.

V gene TRBV6-5 combines with J gene TRBJ1-1; 9 nucleotides match TRBD1. The CDR3 spans 15 residues. J was trimmed by 4 bases and V by 6 bases; bases with no gene match: 9. Germline V gives CDR1 MNHEY, CDR2 SVGAGI. The CDR3 nucleotides read TGTGCCAGCAGGGGAGGGACAGGGTTTTTCACTGAAGCTTTCTTT. It codes for CASRGGTGFFTEAFF.

This clone has just a few counts. This chain links TRBV7-9 with TRBJ1-2; D possibly corresponds to TRBD1 (5 bases). Germline CDR1 SEHNR, CDR2 FQNEAQ (reference sequence). This CDR3 comprises 14 residues. The V and J ends lost 5 bases and 2 bases respectively, with 12 bases between them. The CDR3, as DNA: TGTGCCAGCAGCCGGGGGGAAGGGAACTATGGCTACACCTTC. This translates into CASSRGEGNYGYTF.

This chain joins TRBV19 and TRBJ1-1; 7 bases align to TRBD1. The V and J ends lost 5 bases and 1 base, in that order; junction bases with no gene match: 7. The CDR3 covers 15 residues. Germline lookup yields CDR1 LNHDA and CDR2 SQIVND (reference sequence). This CDR3 reads CASSDIGQANTEAFF. CDR3 DNA: TGTGCCAGTAGTGACATCGGACAGGCGAACACTGAAGCTTTCTTT.

The rearrangement joins TRBV6-5 to TRBJ1-5, with 7 bases matching TRBD1. J lost 12 bases, V lost 3 bases, and 11 bases had no gene match. Germline assignment: CDR1 MNHEY and CDR2 SVGAGI. The CDR3 has 14 amino acids. The CDR3 nucleotides are TGTGCCAGCAGTTATTCCGACAGGGCGGGAAACCAGCATTTT. Amino acid sequence: CASSYSDRAGNQHF.

The rearrangement links TRBV11-2 to TRBJ1-2, with D unclear. CDR3 size: 14 residues. CDR1 and CDR2 from the germline V gene are SGHAT and FQNNGV. The germline V and J ends were trimmed by 1 base and 7 bases, with 13 bases remaining between them. CDR3: CASSLGPGGSGYTF. In DNA form, the CDR3 reads TGTGCCAGCAGCTTAGGTCCCGGAGGGTCTGGCTACACCTTC. Looking up the rest from reference TRBV11-2 and TRBJ1-2 gives the full variable domain: EAGVAQSPRYKIIEKRQSVAFWCNPISGHATLYWYQQILGQGPKLLIQFQNNGVVDDSQLPKDRFSAERLKGVDSTLKIQPAKLEDSAVYLCASSLGPGGSGYTFGSGTRLTVV.

The gene calls are TRBV5-1 and TRBJ1-4, with D perhaps matching TRBD1 (6 bases). Per germline, CDR1 SGHRS and CDR2 YFSETQ. Deletions cut 0 bases from V and 0 bases from J, with 9 bases between. The CDR3 runs to 16 residues. The CDR3 DNA follows: TGCGCCAGCAGCTTGGTAGGGGGAGCAACTAATGAAAAACTGTTTTTT. Its translation is CASSLVGGATNEKLFF.

The chain uses TRBV7-9 and TRBJ1-1; D unclear. Germline V gives CDR1 SEHNR, CDR2 FQNEAQ (reference sequence). Trimming stripped 0 bases from V and 7 bases from J, with 9 bases between. This CDR3 comprises 13 residues. CDR3: CASSLAMRVEAFF. CDR3 DNA: TGTGCCAGCAGCTTAGCGATGCGGGTTGAAGCTTTCTTT. The full variable domain, completed using reference TRBV7-9 and TRBJ1-1, is DTGVSQNPRHKITKRGQNVTFRCDPISEHNRLYWYRQTLGQGPEFLTYFQNEAQLEKSRLLSDRFSAERPKGSFSTLEIQRTEQGDSAMYLCASSLAMRVEAFFGQGTRLTVV.

V is TRBV11-3 and J is TRBJ2-1; no reliable D call. The germline V gene has CDR1 SGHNT and CDR2 YENEEA. V gave up 5 bases and J gave up 4 bases, with 6 bases separating them. The CDR3 runs to 12 residues. Written as DNA, the CDR3 is TGTGCCAGCAGCCACGAGTACAATGAGCAGTTCTTC. It encodes CASSHEYNEQFF.

The chain couples TRBV7-6 to TRBJ1-4, with TRBD1 as a possible D gene (6 bases). V lost 1 base and J 8 bases, leaving 17 bases between the germline ends. Germline CDR1 reads SGHVS; CDR2 reads FNYEAQ. The CDR3 covers 16 residues. This CDR3 reads CASSLGSGARGEKLFF. For the CDR3, the DNA is TGTGCCAGCAGCTTAGGGTCAGGGGCGCGTGGCGAAAAACTGTTTTTT.

This chain uses TRBV5-1 with TRBJ2-7; 11 bases align to TRBD2. The trim removed 3 bases at V and 2 bases at J, leaving 4 bases unmatched. CDR1 is SGHRS, CDR2 YFSETQ, per germline. The CDR3 contains 15 residues. CDR3 in amino acids: CASSSSGGKPYEQYF. CDR3 in DNA: TGCGCCAGCAGCTCTAGCGGGGGGAAACCCTACGAGCAGTACTTC.

V usage is TRBV2 and J usage is TRBJ2-7; 8 nucleotides match TRBD1. V trimming: 3 bases; J trimming: 3 bases; junction bases outside the gene matches: 7. Per germline, CDR1 SNHLY and CDR2 FYNNEI. The CDR3 totals 15 residues. This CDR3 reads CASSEPRTGLYEQYV. CDR3 in DNA: TGTGCCAGCAGTGAGCCCCGGACAGGGCTCTACGAGCAGTACGTC.

The rearrangement uses TRBV18 and TRBJ1-1, with D tentatively TRBD1 (5 bases). CDR1 is KGHSH, CDR2 LQKENI, per germline. V lost 0 bases and J 1 base, leaving 9 bases between the germline ends. The CDR3 loop spans 15 amino acids. CDR3 loop: CASSPPGLKNTEAFF. The DNA for the CDR3 is TGTGCCAGCTCACCACCGGGACTGAAGAACACTGAAGCTTTCTTT.

This rearrangement joins TRBV7-8 to TRBJ1-1; 7 bases fit TRBD1. Trimming took 5 bases from V and 1 from J; bases not matched to a gene: 7. Per the germline V gene, CDR1 is SGHVS and CDR2 is FQNEAQ. The CDR3 is made up of 15 amino acids. The CDR3 spells CASSRRGPANTEAFF. In nucleotides, the CDR3 is TGTGCCAGCAGCCGAAGGGGGCCAGCGAACACTGAAGCTTTCTTT.

The V call is TRBV3-1 (or the pseudogene TRBV3-2), the J call TRBJ1-6; 7 bases are shared with TRBD1. This CDR3 comprises 15 residues. The trim removed 0 bases at V and 8 bases at J, leaving 4 bases unmatched. From germline, CDR1 is LGHDT and CDR2 YNNKEL (reference sequence). CDR3 residues: CASSQEGGRYSPLHF. The CDR3 DNA reads TGTGCCAGCAGCCAAGAAGGGGGCAGGTATTCACCCCTCCACTTT.

A single count supports this clone. The chain joins TRBV7-8 to TRBJ2-7, with TRBD2 matching over 9 bases. Losses at the gene ends were 2 bases for V and 0 bases for J; bases not matched to a gene: 2. The CDR3 has 15 residues. Germline V gene lookup returns CDR1 SGHVS and CDR2 FQNEAQ. The CDR3 reads CASSLSSGSSYEQYV. The CDR3 DNA follows: TGTGCCAGCAGCTTAAGTAGCGGGAGCTCCTACGAGCAGTACGTC.

The rearrangement links TRBV21-1 to TRBJ1-5; TRBD1, the table's D call, was not compared with the DNA. TRBV21-1 is described as a pseudogene. CDR3 length: 18 amino acids. CDR3 bases: TGTGCCAGCAGCACTGTGAGGCAGGGGTTTACGAGCAATCAGCCCCAGCATTTT. It encodes CASSTVRQGFTSNQPQHF.

There are a few counts of this clone. The CDR3 spells CAITPPTSGQETQYF. The CDR3 region has the DNA TGTGCCATCACTCCCCCGACTAGCGGTCAAGAGACCCAGTACTTC. This chain links TRBV7-9 with TRBJ2-5; 9 bases are shared with TRBD2. The J segment lost 2 bases and the V segment lost 10 bases, leaving 11 bases of the junction unmatched. The CDR3 is 15 residues long. CDR1 is SEHNR and CDR2 is FQNEAQ in the germline V gene (reference sequence).

J is TRBJ2-1 and V is TRBV7-9, with a tentative D call TRBD2 (5 bases). The V end was cut by 3 bases, the J end by 0 bases, with 12 bases between. CDR3 length: 16 residues. Germline loops: CDR1 SEHNR, CDR2 FQNEAQ (reference sequence). CDR3 protein: CASSLRVTTSYNEQFF. DNA of the CDR3: TGTGCCAGCAGCTTGCGGGTGACGACCTCCTACAATGAGCAGTTCTTC.

The chain links TRBV27 to TRBJ1-1, with 9 positions matching TRBD1. This CDR3 has 15 residues. CDR1 and CDR2 (germline): MNHEY, SMNVEV (reference sequence). The V segment lost 4 bases and the J segment 8 bases; nucleotides outside the gene matches: 11. The CDR3 here is CASSSPTGGRAEAFF. CDR3 DNA sequence: TGTGCCAGCAGTTCGCCCACAGGGGGCCGGGCCGAAGCTTTCTTT.

The chain recombines TRBV5-1 with TRBJ1-1; D remains unclear. Germline V gene data show CDR1 as SGHRS and CDR2 as YFSETQ. The CDR3 spans 13 residues. V lost 0 bases and J 1 base, leaving 4 bases between the germline ends. In nucleotides, the CDR3 is TGCGCCAGCAGCTTGGTCTCGAACACTGAAGCTTTCTTT. This sequence encodes CASSLVSNTEAFF.

This chain joins TRBV19 and TRBJ1-1; 9 positions agree with TRBD1. V lost 6 bases, J lost 1 base, and 3 bases stayed unmatched. CDR1 and CDR2 from the germline V gene are LNHDA and SQIVND (reference sequence). CDR3 length: 14 amino acids. The CDR3 protein is CASSRDRENTEAFF. DNA for the CDR3: TGTGCCAGTAGCCGGGACAGGGAGAACACTGAAGCTTTCTTT.